This T cell receptor (beta chain) is drawn from a study of vaccination and CD4 T cells after COVID-19. Treatment denoted: roughly 11-day PBMC culture with coronavirus spike peptide pools or control peptides (ViraFEST assay). By share, this clonotype ranks as medium-sized (0.01 to 0.1%). The antigen is unknown. Germline V gene sequence: CDR1 GTSNPN, CDR2 SVGIG (reference sequence). The ends lost 5 bases at V and 5 bases at J; junction bases unmatched: 8. This CDR3 contains 13 residues. The Oncomine TCR Beta short-read assay sequenced DNA from cultured CD4+ T cells. TCRdb re-called the PCR reads with MiXCR, one entry per CDR3 protein. The sample yields about 11,000 distinct CDR3 sequences, 35% to 55% seen once.

Sequencing was carried out using CD4+ T cells from blood, cultured in vitro. The receptor comes from a human donor who had recovered from COVID-19. The rearrangement uses TRBV30 and TRBJ2-7, with TRBD1 identical over 8 bases. The CDR3 loop reads CAWAWTGIDEQYF. The CDR3 DNA is TGTGCCTGGGCTTGGACAGGGATCGACGAGCAGTACTTC.